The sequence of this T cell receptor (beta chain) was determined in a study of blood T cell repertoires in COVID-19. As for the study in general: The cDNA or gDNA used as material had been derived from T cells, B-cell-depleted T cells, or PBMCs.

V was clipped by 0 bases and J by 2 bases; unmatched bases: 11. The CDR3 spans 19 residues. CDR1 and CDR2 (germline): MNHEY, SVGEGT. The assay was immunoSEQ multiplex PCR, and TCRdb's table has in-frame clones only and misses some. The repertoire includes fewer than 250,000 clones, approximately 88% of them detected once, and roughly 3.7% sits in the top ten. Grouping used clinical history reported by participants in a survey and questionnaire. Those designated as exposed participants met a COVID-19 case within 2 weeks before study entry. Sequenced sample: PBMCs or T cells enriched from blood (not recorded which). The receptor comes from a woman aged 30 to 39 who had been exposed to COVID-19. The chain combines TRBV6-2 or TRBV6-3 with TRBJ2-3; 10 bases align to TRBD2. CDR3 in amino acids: CASSYSISGRRLATDTQYF. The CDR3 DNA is TGTGCCAGCAGTTACTCGATTAGCGGGAGGCGATTAGCCACAGATACGCAGTATTTT.